This TCR beta chain was recorded in a study of blood T cell repertoires in COVID-19. Study-wide background: Sources were T cells, B-cell-depleted T cells, or PBMCs; the material itself was cDNA or gDNA.

The authors' processing: Reference gene primer amplification yielded estimated nucleated cell counts. Sequenced by immunoSEQ multiplex PCR; TCRdb stores in-frame clones only, minus some. That table furnishes V, J and clone size, whereas the DNA furnished D and trimming. The table lists 100,000 to 150,000 clones, around 90% of them singletons, with approximately 4.6% in the top ten. Patients at the Seattle site were enrolled during active infection and followed longitudinally. The CDR3 loop spans 19 amino acids. Per germline, CDR1 SEHNR and CDR2 FQNEAQ (reference sequence). Unmatched junction bases numbered 20, after V lost 1 base and J lost 5 bases.

Sequenced material: peripheral blood. The TCR was taken from a man in his fifties or sixties with COVID-19, enrolled during active disease. The chain is built from TRBV7-9 and TRBJ2-7; 7 bases line up with TRBD1. CDR3 coding DNA: TGTGCCAGCAGCTTAGGGCCAGGGGGAAACGGCCCGTTTATCGACGAGCAGTACTTC. Amino acids: CASSLGPGGNGPFIDEQYF.